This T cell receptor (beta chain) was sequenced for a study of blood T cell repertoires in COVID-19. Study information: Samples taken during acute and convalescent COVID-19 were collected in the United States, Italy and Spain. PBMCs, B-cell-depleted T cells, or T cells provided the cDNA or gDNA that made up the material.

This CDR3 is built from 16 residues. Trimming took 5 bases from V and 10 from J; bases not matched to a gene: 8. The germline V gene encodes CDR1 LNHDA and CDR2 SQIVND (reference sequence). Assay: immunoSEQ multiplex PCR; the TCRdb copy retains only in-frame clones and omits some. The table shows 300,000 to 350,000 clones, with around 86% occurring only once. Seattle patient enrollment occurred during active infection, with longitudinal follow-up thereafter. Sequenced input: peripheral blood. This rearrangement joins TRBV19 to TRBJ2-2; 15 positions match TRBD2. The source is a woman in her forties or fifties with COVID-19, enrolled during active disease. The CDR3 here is CASSSRTSGRAEELFF. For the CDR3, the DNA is TGTGCCAGTAGTTCGCGGACTAGCGGGAGGGCCGAGGAGCTGTTTTTT.